This TCR beta chain was observed in a study of blood T cells in healthy people across ages. Together with a sample-barcoded 5' primer, a J-beta primer mix was included in a second PCR lasting about 7 to 11 cycles. From each sample, at least 2.5 million paired-end reads containing CDR3 were obtained. A single record per CDR3 protein comes from TCRdb applying MiXCR to the 5' RACE reads. The table shows about 1.6 million distinct CDR3 sequences, with 30% to 40% occurring only once. There are 14 residues in the CDR3. CDR1 MGHRA and CDR2 YSYEKL come from the germline V gene. Trimming took 2 bases from V and 4 from J; bases not matched to a gene: 4. A word on this clonotype: Its antigen is as yet unknown.

Points from the study as a whole: The fall in TCR beta diversity per million T cells was roughly linear with age.

The receptor comes from a woman under 40 in good health. Sequencing input: blood. The chain couples TRBV4-1 to TRBJ1-1; 7 bases agree with TRBD1. CDR3: CASSQRAGGTEAFF. Here the CDR3 DNA reads TGCGCCAGCAGCCAAAGGGCAGGGGGCACTGAAGCTTTCTTT.